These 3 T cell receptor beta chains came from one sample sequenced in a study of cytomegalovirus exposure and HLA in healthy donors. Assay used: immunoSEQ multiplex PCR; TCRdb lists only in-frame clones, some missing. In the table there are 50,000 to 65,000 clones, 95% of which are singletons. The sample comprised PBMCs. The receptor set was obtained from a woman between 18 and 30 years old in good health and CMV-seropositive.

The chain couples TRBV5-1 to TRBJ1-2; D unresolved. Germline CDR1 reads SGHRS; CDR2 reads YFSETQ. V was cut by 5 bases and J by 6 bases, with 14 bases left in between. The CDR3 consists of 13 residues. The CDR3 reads CASRLPGGHGYTF. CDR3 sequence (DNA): TGCGCCAGCAGGCTACCGGGTGGTCATGGCTACACCTTC.

CDR3 in DNA: TGCGCCAGCAGCCGTACAGGGGGGGATGGCTACACCTTC. It is translated as CASSRTGGDGYTF. The chain has TRBV5-1 and TRBJ1-2, with 8 nucleotides matching TRBD1. V was pared by 4 bases and J by 6 bases, with 5 bases of the junction left unmatched. Germline V gene sequence: CDR1 SGHRS, CDR2 YFSETQ. There are 13 residues in the CDR3.

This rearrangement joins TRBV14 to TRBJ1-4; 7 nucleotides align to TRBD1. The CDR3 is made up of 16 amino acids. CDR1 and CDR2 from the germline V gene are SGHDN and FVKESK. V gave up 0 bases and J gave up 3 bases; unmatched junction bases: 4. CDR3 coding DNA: TGTGCCAGCAGCCAAGATTATCAGGGGGCTAATGAAAAACTGTTTTTT. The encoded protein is CASSQDYQGANEKLFF. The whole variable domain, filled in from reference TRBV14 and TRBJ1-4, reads EAGVTQFPSHSVIEKGQTVTLRCDPISGHDNLYWYRRVMGKEIKFLLHFVKESKQDESGMPNNRFLAERTGGTYSTLKVQPAELEDSGVYFCASSQDYQGANEKLFFGSGTQLSVL.